This TCR beta chain came from a study of blood T cells in healthy people across ages. It was with a sample-barcoded 5' primer and a J-beta primer mix that a second PCR of about 6 to 12 cycles was run. A template-switch adaptor that had 12 random nucleotides put a tag on each cDNA molecule. TCRdb used MiXCR to reprocess the 5' RACE reads, holding one entry per CDR3 protein. This table has roughly 1.9 million distinct CDR3 sequences, 30% to 40% appearing once. This clonotype was recorded a few times. The individuals who served as donors were healthy Caucasians living in Russia, aged about 6 to 95. The source material was blood. This clonotype originated in a human donor in good health.

CDR3 sequence: CASSQDIQGGNYGYTF. CDR3 coding DNA: TGCGCCAGCAGCCAAGATATCCAGGGAGGTAACTATGGCTACACCTTC. V is TRBV4-3 and J is TRBJ1-2; a weak D match, TRBD1 (5 bases). The CDR3 spans 16 residues. V was shortened by 0 bases and J by 1 base, with 12 bases between the two germline ends. Germline V gene data show CDR1 as LGHNA and CDR2 as YSLEER.